This record covers a single TCR beta chain. These data originate in a study of blood T cell repertoires in COVID-19. Study as a whole: Samples representing acute and convalescent COVID-19 were sourced from the United States, Italy and Spain.

Sequenced by immunoSEQ multiplex PCR; TCRdb stores in-frame clones only, minus some. Among roughly 410,000 clones listed, around 89% were seen once. Seattle patients were enrolled during active infection and followed longitudinally. This CDR3 is built from 14 residues. From germline, CDR1 is SQVTM and CDR2 ANQGSEA. J lost 2 bases, V lost 6 bases, and 8 bases had no gene match. Sequenced material: peripheral blood. This receptor was identified in a woman aged 35 to 49 with COVID-19, enrolled during active disease. The V call is TRBV29-1, the J call TRBJ2-5; the match to TRBD1 covers 8 bases. The CDR3: CSVADRARQETQYF. The CDR3 nucleotides are TGCAGCGTCGCGGACAGGGCGAGACAAGAGACCCAGTACTTC.